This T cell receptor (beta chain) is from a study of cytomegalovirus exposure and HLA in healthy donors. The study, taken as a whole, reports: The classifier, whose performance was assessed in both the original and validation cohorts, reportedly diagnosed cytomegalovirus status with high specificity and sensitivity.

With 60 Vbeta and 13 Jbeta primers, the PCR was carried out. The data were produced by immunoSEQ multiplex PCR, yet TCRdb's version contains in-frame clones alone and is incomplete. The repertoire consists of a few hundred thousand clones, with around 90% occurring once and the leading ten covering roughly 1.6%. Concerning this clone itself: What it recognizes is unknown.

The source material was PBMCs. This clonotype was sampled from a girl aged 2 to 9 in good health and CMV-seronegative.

The chain's CDR3 is CASSRTSPGDTQYF. The CDR3 DNA sequence: TGTGCCAGCAGCCGGACTTCCCCCGGTGATACGCAGTATTTT. This chain connects TRBV5-4 to TRBJ2-3, with a possible D match to TRBD2 (5 bases). The CDR3 extends over 14 amino acids. The germline V and J ends were trimmed by 4 bases and 6 bases, with 15 bases remaining between them. Germline V lookup: CDR1 SGHNT, CDR2 YYREEE (reference sequence).